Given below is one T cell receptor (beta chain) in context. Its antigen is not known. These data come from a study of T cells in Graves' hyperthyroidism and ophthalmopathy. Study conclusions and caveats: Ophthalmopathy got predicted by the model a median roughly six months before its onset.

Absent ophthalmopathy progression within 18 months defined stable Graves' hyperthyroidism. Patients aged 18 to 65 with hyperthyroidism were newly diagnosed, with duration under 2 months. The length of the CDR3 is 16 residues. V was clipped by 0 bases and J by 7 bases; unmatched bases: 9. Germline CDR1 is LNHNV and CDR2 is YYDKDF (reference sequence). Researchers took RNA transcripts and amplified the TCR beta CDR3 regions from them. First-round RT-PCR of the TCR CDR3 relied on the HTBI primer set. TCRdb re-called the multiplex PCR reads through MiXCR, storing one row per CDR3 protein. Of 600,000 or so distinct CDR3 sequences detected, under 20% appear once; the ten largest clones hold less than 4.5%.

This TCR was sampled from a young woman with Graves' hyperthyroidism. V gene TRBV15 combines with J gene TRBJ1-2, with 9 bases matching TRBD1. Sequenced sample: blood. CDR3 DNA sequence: TGTGCCACCAGCAGAGATACTTTCCCGGGACAGGGTGGCTACACCTTC. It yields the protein CATSRDTFPGQGGYTF.